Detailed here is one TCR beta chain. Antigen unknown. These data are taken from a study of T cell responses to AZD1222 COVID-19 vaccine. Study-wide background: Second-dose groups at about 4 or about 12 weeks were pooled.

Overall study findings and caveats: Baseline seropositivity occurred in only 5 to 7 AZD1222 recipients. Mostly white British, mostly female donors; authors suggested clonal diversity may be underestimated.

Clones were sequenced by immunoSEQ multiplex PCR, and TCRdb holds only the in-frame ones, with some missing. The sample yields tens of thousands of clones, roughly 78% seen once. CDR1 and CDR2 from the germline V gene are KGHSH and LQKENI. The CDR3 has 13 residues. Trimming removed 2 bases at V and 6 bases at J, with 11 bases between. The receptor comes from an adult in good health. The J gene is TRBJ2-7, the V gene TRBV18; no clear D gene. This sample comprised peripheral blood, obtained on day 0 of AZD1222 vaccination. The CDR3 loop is CASSPRPMSEQYF. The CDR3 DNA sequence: TGTGCCAGCTCACCAAGACCTATGTCCGAGCAGTACTTC.